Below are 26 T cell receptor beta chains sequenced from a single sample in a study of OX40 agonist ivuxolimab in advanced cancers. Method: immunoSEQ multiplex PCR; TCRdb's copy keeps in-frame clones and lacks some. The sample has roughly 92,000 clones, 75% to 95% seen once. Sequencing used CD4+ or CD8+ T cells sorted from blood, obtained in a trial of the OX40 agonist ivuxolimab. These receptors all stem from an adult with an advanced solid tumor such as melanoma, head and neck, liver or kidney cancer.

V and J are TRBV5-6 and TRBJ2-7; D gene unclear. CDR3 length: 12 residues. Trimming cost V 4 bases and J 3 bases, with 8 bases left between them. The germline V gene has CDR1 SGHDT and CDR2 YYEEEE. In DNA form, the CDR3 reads TGTGCCAGCAGCCTGATTCTCTACGAGCAGTACTTC. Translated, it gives CASSLILYEQYF.

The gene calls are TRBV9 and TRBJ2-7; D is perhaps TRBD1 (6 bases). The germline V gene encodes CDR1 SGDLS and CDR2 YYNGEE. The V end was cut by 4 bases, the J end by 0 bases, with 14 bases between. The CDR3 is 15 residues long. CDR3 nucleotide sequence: TGTGCCAGCAGCCCTCGACTGGACAGCTCCTACGAGCAGTACTTC. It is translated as CASSPRLDSSYEQYF.

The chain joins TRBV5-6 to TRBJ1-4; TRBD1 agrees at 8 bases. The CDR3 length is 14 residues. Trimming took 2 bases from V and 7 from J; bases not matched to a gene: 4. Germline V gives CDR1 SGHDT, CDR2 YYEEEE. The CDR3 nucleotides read TGTGCCAGCAGCTTAAGACAGGGGAGTGAAAAACTGTTTTTT. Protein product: CASSLRQGSEKLFF.

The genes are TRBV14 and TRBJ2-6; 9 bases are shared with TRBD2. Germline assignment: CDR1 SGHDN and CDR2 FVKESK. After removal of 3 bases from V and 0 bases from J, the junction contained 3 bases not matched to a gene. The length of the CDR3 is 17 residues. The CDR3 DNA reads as TGTGCCAGCAGCCATTTAGCGGGAGACTCTGGGGCCAACGTCCTGACTTTC. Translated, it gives CASSHLAGDSGANVLTF.

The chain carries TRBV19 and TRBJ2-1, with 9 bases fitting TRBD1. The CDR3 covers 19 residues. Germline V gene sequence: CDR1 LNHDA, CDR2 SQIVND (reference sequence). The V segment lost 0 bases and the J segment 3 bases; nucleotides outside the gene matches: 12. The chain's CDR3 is CASSIEEGTGNIYYNEQFF. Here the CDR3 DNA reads TGTGCCAGTAGTATAGAGGAAGGGACAGGGAATATTTACTACAATGAGCAGTTCTTC.

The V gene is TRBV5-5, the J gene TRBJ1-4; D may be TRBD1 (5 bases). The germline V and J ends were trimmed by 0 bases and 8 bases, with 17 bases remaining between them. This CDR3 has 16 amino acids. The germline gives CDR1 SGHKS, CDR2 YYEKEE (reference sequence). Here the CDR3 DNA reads TGTGCCAGCAGCTTGGCCAAGTTCCAGGGCGCGGAAAAACTGTTTTTT. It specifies CASSLAKFQGAEKLFF.

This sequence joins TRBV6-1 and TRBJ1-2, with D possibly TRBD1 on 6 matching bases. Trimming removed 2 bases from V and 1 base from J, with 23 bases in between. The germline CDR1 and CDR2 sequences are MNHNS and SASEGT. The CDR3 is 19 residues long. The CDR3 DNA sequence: TGTGCCAGCAGTGAAAGGGGGTCGGACCCGGCCACTCTTAACTATGGCTACACCTTC. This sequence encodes CASSERGSDPATLNYGYTF.

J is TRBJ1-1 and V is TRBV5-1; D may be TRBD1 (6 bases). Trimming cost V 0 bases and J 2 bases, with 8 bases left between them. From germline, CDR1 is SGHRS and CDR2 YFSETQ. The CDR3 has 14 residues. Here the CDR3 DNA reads TGCGCCAGCAGCTTGGGACAGGATAACACTGAAGCTTTCTTT. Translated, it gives CASSLGQDNTEAFF.

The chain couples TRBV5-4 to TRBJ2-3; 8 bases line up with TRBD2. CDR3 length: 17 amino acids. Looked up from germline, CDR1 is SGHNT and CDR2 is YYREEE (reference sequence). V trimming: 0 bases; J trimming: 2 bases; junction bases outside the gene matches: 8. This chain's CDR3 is CASSLDPPGGSTDTQYF. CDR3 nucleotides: TGTGCCAGCAGCTTGGACCCCCCGGGAGGGTCCACAGATACGCAGTATTTT.

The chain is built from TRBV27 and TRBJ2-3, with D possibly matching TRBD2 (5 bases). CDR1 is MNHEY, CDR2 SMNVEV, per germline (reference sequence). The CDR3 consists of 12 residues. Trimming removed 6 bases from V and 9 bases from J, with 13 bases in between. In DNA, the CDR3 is TGTGCCAGCAGCCTCGAACGCGGGACGCAGTATTTT. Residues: CASSLERGTQYF.

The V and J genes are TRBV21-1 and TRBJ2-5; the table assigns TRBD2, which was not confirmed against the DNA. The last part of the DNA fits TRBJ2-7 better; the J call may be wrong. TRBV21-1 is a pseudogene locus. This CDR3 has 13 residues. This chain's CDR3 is CASSLKEAYEQYF. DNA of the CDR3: TGTGCCAGCAGCCTAAAAGAGGCCTACGAGCAGTACTTC.

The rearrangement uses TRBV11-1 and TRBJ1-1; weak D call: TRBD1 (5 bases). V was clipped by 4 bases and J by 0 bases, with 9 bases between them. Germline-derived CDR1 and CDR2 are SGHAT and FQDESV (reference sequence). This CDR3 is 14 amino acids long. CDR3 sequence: CASSWGGLNTEAFF. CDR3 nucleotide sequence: TGTGCCAGCAGCTGGGGGGGATTGAACACTGAAGCTTTCTTT.

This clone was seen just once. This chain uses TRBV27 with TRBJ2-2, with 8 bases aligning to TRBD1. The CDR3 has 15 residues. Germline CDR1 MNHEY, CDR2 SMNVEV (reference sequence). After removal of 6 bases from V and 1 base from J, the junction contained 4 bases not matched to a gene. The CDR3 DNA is TGTGCCAGCAGAACAGGGGGGCTGAACACCGGGGAGCTGTTTTTT. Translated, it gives CASRTGGLNTGELFF.

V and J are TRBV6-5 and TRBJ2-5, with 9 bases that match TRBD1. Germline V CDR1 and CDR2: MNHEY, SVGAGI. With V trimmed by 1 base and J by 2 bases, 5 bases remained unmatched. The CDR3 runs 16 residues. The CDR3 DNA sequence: TGTGCCAGCAGTTACTTTAGGGGACAGGGTCAAGAGACCCAGTACTTC. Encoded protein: CASSYFRGQGQETQYF.

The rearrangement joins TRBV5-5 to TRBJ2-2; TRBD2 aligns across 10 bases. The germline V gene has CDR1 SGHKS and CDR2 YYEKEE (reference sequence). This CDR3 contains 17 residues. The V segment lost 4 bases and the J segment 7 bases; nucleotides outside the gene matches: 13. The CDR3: CASSPRLAGVFGGELFF. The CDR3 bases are TGTGCCAGCAGCCCTAGGCTAGCGGGAGTTTTTGGCGGGGAGCTGTTTTTT. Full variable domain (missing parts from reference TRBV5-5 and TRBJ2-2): DAGVTQSPTHLIKTRGQQVTLRCSPISGHKSVSWYQQVLGQGPQFIFQYYEKEERGRGNFPDRFSARQFPNYSSELNVNALLLGDSALYLCASSPRLAGVFGGELFFGEGSRLTVL.

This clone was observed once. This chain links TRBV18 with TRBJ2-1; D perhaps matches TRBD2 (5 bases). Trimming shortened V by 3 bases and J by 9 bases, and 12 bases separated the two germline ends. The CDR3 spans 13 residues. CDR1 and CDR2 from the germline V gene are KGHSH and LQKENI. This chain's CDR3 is CASSPDREGEQFF. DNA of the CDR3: TGTGCCAGCTCACCCGACCGTGAGGGTGAGCAGTTCTTC.

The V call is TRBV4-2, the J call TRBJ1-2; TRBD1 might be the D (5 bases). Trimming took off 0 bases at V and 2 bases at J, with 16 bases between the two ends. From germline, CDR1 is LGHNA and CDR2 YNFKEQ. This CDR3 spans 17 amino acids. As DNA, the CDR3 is TGTGCCAGCAGCCAAGATCTAAGGGGCGTCAGAAACTATGGCTACACCTTC. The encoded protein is CASSQDLRGVRNYGYTF.

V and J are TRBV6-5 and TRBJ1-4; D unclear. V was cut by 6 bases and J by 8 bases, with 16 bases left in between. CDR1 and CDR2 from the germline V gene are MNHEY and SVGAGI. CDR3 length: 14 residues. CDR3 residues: CASSMGAIGEKLFF. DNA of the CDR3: TGTGCCAGCAGCATGGGAGCGATTGGAGAAAAACTGTTTTTT.

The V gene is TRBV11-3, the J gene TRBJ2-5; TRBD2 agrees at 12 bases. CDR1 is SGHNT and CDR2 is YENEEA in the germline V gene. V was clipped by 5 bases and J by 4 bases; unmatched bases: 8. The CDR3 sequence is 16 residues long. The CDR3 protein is CASSPRLAGVGETQYF. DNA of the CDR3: TGTGCCAGCAGCCCGCGACTAGCGGGAGTTGGAGAGACCCAGTACTTC.

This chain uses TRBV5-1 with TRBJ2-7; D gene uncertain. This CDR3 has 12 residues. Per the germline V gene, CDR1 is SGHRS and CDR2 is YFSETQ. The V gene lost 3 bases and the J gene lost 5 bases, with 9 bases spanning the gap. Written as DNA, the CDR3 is TGCGCCAGCAGCTACAATATCAACGAGCAGTACTTC. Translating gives CASSYNINEQYF.

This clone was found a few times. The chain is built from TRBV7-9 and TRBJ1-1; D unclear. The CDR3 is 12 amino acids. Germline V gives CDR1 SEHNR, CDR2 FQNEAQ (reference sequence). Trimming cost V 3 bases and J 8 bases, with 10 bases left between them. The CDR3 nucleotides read TGTGCCAGCAGCTTTCCTGTTCCCGAAGCTTTCTTT. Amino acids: CASSFPVPEAFF.

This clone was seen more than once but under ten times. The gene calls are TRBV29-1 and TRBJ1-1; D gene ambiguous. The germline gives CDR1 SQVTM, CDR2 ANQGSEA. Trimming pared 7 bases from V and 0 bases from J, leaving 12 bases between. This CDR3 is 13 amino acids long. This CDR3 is CSAARVLNTEAFF. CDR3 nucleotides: TGCAGCGCCGCCCGGGTCCTGAACACTGAAGCTTTCTTT.

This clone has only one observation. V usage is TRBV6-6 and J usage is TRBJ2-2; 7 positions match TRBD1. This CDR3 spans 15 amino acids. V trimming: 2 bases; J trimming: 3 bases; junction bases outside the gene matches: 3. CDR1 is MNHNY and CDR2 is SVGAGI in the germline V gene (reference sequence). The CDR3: CASSYGDRYTGELFF. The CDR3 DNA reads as TGTGCCAGCAGTTACGGGGACAGATACACCGGGGAGCTGTTTTTT.

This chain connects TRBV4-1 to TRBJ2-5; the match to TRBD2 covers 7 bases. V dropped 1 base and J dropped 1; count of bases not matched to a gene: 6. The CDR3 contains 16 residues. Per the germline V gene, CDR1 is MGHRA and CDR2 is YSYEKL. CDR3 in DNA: TGCGCCAGCAGCCAAGTTCAAGCGGGACTCCAAGAGACCCAGTACTTC. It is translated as CASSQVQAGLQETQYF.

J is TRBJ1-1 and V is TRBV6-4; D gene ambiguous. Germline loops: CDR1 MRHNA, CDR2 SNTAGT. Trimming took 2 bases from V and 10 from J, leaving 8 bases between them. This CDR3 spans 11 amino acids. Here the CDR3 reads CASSDLGGAFF. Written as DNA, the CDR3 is TGTGCCAGCAGTGACCTAGGAGGAGCTTTCTTT.

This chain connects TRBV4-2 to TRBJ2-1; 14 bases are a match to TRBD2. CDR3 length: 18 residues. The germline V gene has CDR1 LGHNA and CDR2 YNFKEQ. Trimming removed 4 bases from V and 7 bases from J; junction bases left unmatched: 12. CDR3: CASSPGTSGSGGKNEQFF. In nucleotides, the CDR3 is TGTGCCAGCAGCCCTGGGACTAGCGGGAGCGGTGGTAAAAATGAGCAGTTCTTC.